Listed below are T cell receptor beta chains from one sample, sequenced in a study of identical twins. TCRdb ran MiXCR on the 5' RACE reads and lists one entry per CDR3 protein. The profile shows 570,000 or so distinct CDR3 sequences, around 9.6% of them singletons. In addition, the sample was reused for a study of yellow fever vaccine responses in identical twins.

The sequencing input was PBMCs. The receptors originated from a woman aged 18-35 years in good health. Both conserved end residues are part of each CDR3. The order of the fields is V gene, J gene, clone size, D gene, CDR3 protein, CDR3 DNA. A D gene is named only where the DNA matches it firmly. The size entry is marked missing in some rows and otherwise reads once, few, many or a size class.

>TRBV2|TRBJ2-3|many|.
CASSGDGIRDTQYF
TGTGCCAGCAGTGGGGACGGCATCAGGGATACGCAGTATTTT
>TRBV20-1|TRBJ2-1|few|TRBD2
CSATPASGSRSPYNEQFF
TGCAGTGCCACCCCGGCTAGCGGGAGTCGGTCCCCCTACAATGAGCAGTTCTTC
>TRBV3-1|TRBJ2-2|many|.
CASSHRPDSSNTGELFF
TGTGCCAGCAGCCATCGCCCCGACAGCTCGAACACCGGGGAGCTGTTTTTT
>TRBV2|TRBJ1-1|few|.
CASRGPLYSRDTKNTEAFF
TGTGCCAGCAGGGGGCCCCTTTATTCCCGGGACACTAAGAACACTGAAGCTTTCTTT
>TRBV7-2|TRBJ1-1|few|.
CASSLGPGWQTF
TGTGCCAGCAGCTTAGGGCCTGGGTGGCAGACGTTT
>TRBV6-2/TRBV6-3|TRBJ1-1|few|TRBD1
CASSWGDRGNTEAFF
TGTGCCAGCAGTTGGGGGGACAGGGGGAACACTGAAGCTTTCTTT
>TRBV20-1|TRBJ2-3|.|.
CSARDRGVEGIDTDTQYF
TGCAGTGCTAGAGATAGAGGCGTGGAGGGTATCGACACAGATACGCAGTATTTT
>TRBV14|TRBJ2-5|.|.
CASSQEPGQKGRTQYF
TGTGCCAGCAGCCAAGAGCCAGGCCAAAAAGGACGGACCCAGTACTTC
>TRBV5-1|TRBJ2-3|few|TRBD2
CASSLAIKRGGTDTQYF
TGCGCCAGCAGCTTGGCCATAAAGCGGGGGGGCACAGATACGCAGTATTTT
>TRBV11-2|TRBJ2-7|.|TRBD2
CASTNGGAGSSYEQYF
TGTGCCAGCACCAACGGGGGGGCCGGGAGTTCCTACGAGCAGTACTTC
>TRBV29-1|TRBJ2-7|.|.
CSVVRSYEQYF
TGCAGCGTTGTCCGCTCCTACGAGCAGTACTTC
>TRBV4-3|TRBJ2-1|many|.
CASSLNRDDEQFF
TGCGCCAGCAGCTTAAACAGGGACGATGAGCAGTTCTTC
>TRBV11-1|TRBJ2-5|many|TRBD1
CASSAPSPGTGGVSETQYF
TGTGCCAGCAGCGCGCCTAGTCCCGGGACAGGGGGCGTGAGTGAGACCCAGTACTTC
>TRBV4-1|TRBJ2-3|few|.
CASSQRGETPGLSTDTQYF
TGCGCCAGCAGCCAACGGGGTGAGACTCCGGGACTGAGCACAGATACGCAGTATTTT
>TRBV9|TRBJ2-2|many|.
CASTEGPGHTGELFF
TGTGCCAGCACCGAGGGGCCAGGTCATACCGGGGAGCTGTTTTTT
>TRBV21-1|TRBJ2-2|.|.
CASRGTGKLSGELFF
TGTGCCAGCAGAGGGACAGGGAAGTTATCCGGGGAGCTGTTTTTT
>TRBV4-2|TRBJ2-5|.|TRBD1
CASSPVDRAQETQYF
TGTGCCAGCAGCCCCGTAGACAGGGCCCAAGAGACCCAGTACTTC